One T cell receptor beta chain is described in this entry. Its cognate antigen is unknown. Since no conserved phenylalanine or tryptophan closes the CDR3, a read error is the likely cause. No DNA is shown, since the ends of the CDR3 on it are uncertain; the CDR3 is the one TCRdb lists. The sample originates from a study of T cells in Graves' hyperthyroidism and ophthalmopathy. For the study at large: Peripheral blood collection took place at initial diagnosis, before any treatment. Study-level points and caveats: From stable hyperthyroidism, ophthalmopathy was separated by a 13 V-J model. Most clonotypes expanded in the thyroid (above 0.001) were also present in blood.

The CDR3 adds up to 10 amino acids, both ends counted. CDR1 MNHEY and CDR2 SVGAGI come from the germline V gene. Amplified TCR beta CDR3 regions came from RNA transcripts. HTBI primers were the set used in a first-round RT-PCR of the TCR CDR3. TCRdb passed the multiplex PCR reads through MiXCR, listing each CDR3 protein once. The sample gives about 96,000 distinct CDR3 sequences, about half of which show up once; 25% to 30% is in the top ten. The sample taken for sequencing was blood. This clonotype was sampled from a woman in her thirties or forties with Graves' hyperthyroidism. The chain uses TRBV6-5 and TRBJ1-3; the table's D call of TRBD1 was not tested on the DNA. The CDR3 protein is CASSYAGGNT.